The 4 T cell receptor beta chains given below trace back to one sample, sequenced in a study of radiation and T cells in renal cell carcinoma. Time point defined: baseline pretreatment blood. Indicated treatment: 15 Gy SBRT to primary tumor, nephrectomy 4 weeks later. The data were produced by immunoSEQ multiplex PCR, yet TCRdb's version contains in-frame clones alone and is incomplete. The sample carries tens of thousands of clones, approximately 80% recorded once. The material was blood, obtained from a patient whose treatment included radiotherapy and nephrectomy. The source is a man in his 60s with renal cell carcinoma.

The rearrangement joins TRBV4-3 to TRBJ2-3; D is unresolved. The CDR3 contains 14 residues. Germline CDR1 LGHNA, CDR2 YSLEER. V lost 0 bases to trimming and J lost 5 bases, with 9 bases between them. The DNA for the CDR3 is TGCGCCAGCAGCCAAGAGGCCCTGGGAGATACGCAGTATTTT. Translating it yields CASSQEALGDTQYF.

The chain links TRBV15 to TRBJ1-4; TRBD1 might be the D (6 bases). V shed 1 base and J shed 4 bases, with 13 bases lying between them. Germline values: CDR1 LNHNV, CDR2 YYDKDF (reference sequence). This CDR3 region has 16 residues. In nucleotides, the CDR3 is TGTGCCACCAGCAGAGTATCTGGCAGGGGTAATGAAAAACTGTTTTTT. Translation: CATSRVSGRGNEKLFF.

The CDR3 DNA follows: TGTGCCACCAGCAGAGGCCTCGACAGGGGAACAGGCTACACCTTC. Its translation: CATSRGLDRGTGYTF. The chain links TRBV15 to TRBJ1-2; 8 nucleotides match TRBD1. The CDR3 loop spans 15 amino acids. The V segment lost 1 base and the J segment 8 bases; nucleotides outside the gene matches: 9. Germline assignment: CDR1 LNHNV and CDR2 YYDKDF (reference sequence).

CDR3 bases: TGTGCCAGCAGCTTGGTCCTAGCGGGAGAGCGAGAGCAGTACTTC. Its protein is CASSLVLAGEREQYF. The chain carries TRBV5-5 and TRBJ2-7; 10 bases line up with TRBD2. J lost 7 bases, V lost 0 bases, and 7 bases had no gene match. This CDR3 contains 15 residues. Per germline, CDR1 SGHKS and CDR2 YYEKEE (reference sequence).